The 10 T cell receptor beta chains below come from one sample, sequenced in a study of follicular helper T cells after annual influenza vaccination. Sequencing used immunoSEQ multiplex PCR; TCRdb keeps in-frame clones, though not all of them. In the table there are some 11,000 clones, 65% to 85% of which are singletons. The sample was CXCR5- memory CD4+ T cells sorted from blood, taken 6 weeks after influenza vaccination. These TCRs come from an adult who received the influenza vaccine.

This clone was counted only a few times. This sequence joins TRBV5-5 and TRBJ2-7; 7 bases agree with TRBD1. CDR1 and CDR2 from the germline V gene are SGHKS and YYEKEE (reference sequence). After removal of 2 bases from V and 2 bases from J, the junction contained 4 bases not matched to a gene. The CDR3 covers 14 residues. CDR3 amino acids: CASSLTGDAYEQYF. CDR3 nucleotides: TGTGCCAGCAGCTTAACAGGGGACGCCTACGAGCAGTACTTC. Looking up the rest from reference TRBV5-5 and TRBJ2-7 gives the full variable domain: DAGVTQSPTHLIKTRGQQVTLRCSPISGHKSVSWYQQVLGQGPQFIFQYYEKEERGRGNFPDRFSARQFPNYSSELNVNALLLGDSALYLCASSLTGDAYEQYFGPGTRLTVT.

This clone appeared a single time. The rearrangement links TRBV28 to TRBJ1-1, with D unresolved. Germline values: CDR1 MDHEN, CDR2 SYDVKM. The CDR3 covers 19 residues. The V gene lost 8 bases and the J gene lost 3 bases, with 31 bases spanning the gap. The DNA of the CDR3 is TGTGCCAGCCACCCCTTGGGGTGGAGTCGGGGTGATAAGGACACTGAAGCTTTCTTT. It translates to CASHPLGWSRGDKDTEAFF.

The chain combines TRBV5-6 with TRBJ2-1; either TRBD1 or TRBD2 may supply D (5 bases each). CDR1 SGHDT and CDR2 YYEEEE come from the germline V gene. Deletions cut 2 bases from V and 5 bases from J, with 11 bases between. The CDR3 runs to 14 residues. CDR3 DNA sequence: TGTGCCAGCAGCTTAGTAAGGGACGACAATGAGCAGTTCTTC. It specifies CASSLVRDDNEQFF.

The genes are TRBV4-2 and TRBJ2-2, with D perhaps assigned TRBD1 or TRBD2 (5 bases each). Germline assignment: CDR1 LGHNA and CDR2 YNFKEQ. The V end lost 3 bases, the J end lost 0 bases, and 8 bases lay between the germline ends. This CDR3 comprises 15 residues. The CDR3 loop is CASSQGTANTGELFF. The CDR3 region has the DNA TGTGCCAGCAGCCAGGGGACGGCGAACACCGGGGAGCTGTTTTTT.

The chain combines TRBV5-4 with TRBJ2-1; 10 nucleotides line up with TRBD1. The germline CDR1 and CDR2 sequences are SGHNT and YYREEE (reference sequence). The J segment lost 1 base and the V segment lost 4 bases, leaving 2 bases of the junction unmatched. CDR3 size: 15 residues. The CDR3 loop is CASSLGQGSYNEQFF. The CDR3 DNA is TGTGCCAGCAGCCTGGGACAGGGGTCCTACAATGAGCAGTTCTTC.

V usage is TRBV2 and J usage is TRBJ1-1; D unclear. CDR1 and CDR2 from the germline V gene are SNHLY and FYNNEI. The length of the CDR3 is 15 residues. Trimming cost V 6 bases and J 10 bases, with 24 bases left between them. The CDR3, as DNA: TGTGCCAGCAGCGGACCCAGCTTACAGATCGCGCGAGCTTTCTTT. This codes for CASSGPSLQIARAFF.

The chain uses TRBV28 and TRBJ1-2, with D uncertain. This CDR3 has 12 amino acids. V was clipped by 2 bases and J by 5 bases, with 6 bases between them. In germline, CDR1 is MDHEN, CDR2 SYDVKM. The CDR3 region is CASSLTRYGYTF. CDR3 nucleotides: TGTGCCAGCAGTTTAACGCGGTATGGCTACACCTTC.

The chain recombines TRBV30 with TRBJ1-3; no firm D call. With 2 bases removed from V and 4 bases from J, the gap between germline ends came to 9 bases. Germline loops: CDR1 GTSNPN, CDR2 SVGIG (reference sequence). This CDR3 has 13 amino acids. The CDR3 region has the DNA TGTGCCTGGAGTCCTGGCGGGGGAAACACCATATATTTT. Amino acid sequence: CAWSPGGGNTIYF.

The chain recombines TRBV6-5 with TRBJ2-5; TRBD2 matches at 7 bases. This CDR3 region has 13 residues. Losses at the gene ends were 6 bases for V and 2 bases for J; bases not matched to a gene: 3. In germline, CDR1 is MNHEY, CDR2 SVGAGI. The CDR3 DNA is TGTGCCAGCAGGCGGGGGTTTCAAGAGACCCAGTACTTC. Amino acid sequence: CASRRGFQETQYF.

The rearrangement uses TRBV19 and TRBJ2-7, with D perhaps given as TRBD1 or TRBD2 (5 bases each). The CDR3 length is 14 residues. The germline V gene has CDR1 LNHDA and CDR2 SQIVND (reference sequence). The V gene lost 3 bases and the J gene lost 7 bases, with 16 bases spanning the gap. DNA of the CDR3: TGTGCCAGTAGTATCCGGGGCATTTATAATGAGCAGTACTTC. This sequence encodes CASSIRGIYNEQYF.